This TCR beta chain appears in the sequencing data of a study of human T cells and chemical hapten exposure. Background on the study: Slight volume differences across pooled libraries mainly accounted for varying per-sample TCR yields.

Time point specified: patch test 1, 2 weeks after DPC sensitization. Treatment in this sample: therapeutic diphenylcyclopropenone sensitization with weekly scalp DPC. Only after blood had been drawn was each patch test applied. Donors, patients with alopecia ranging from 18 to 70 years old and judged suitable for DPC, provided samples. Within the library, unique molecular identifiers were attached to each individual cDNA molecule. TCRdb ran MiXCR on the RACE reads and lists one entry per CDR3 protein. The data hold nearly 350,000 distinct CDR3 sequences, with around 7% observed a single time. The length of the CDR3 is 19 residues. The V gene lost 4 bases and the J gene lost 0 bases, with 21 bases spanning the gap. Per germline, CDR1 LGHNA and CDR2 YSLEER.

This sample comprised whole blood, obtained in connection with sensitization to the hapten diphenylcyclopropenone (DPC). This chain joins TRBV4-3 and TRBJ1-4; possibly TRBD1 for D (5 bases). The TCR was taken from a woman between 18 and 29 years old with alopecia areata. Some clones in this sample may be carry-over from other donors' samples. The CDR3 sequence: CASSRTLGGWGATNEKLFF. The CDR3 DNA follows: TGCGCCAGCAGCCGGACCCTGGGGGGGTGGGGTGCAACTAATGAAAAACTGTTTTTT.